Listed below are T cell receptor beta chains from one sample, sequenced in a study of shared clonotypes between healthy human individuals. Data came from immunoSEQ multiplex PCR; TCRdb stores just in-frame clones and leaves some out. The sample lists about 470,000 clones, around 79% seen once, with under 15% in the top ten. The sequenced material came from PBMCs. Receptors were obtained from a woman in her 40s in good health. Some clones in this sample may be carry-over from other donors' samples. Each CDR3 is given with its conserved first and last residue. Fields, in order: D gene, clone size, V gene, J gene, CDR3 protein, CDR3 DNA. A D gene is named only where the DNA matches it firmly. Clone size is shown for a subset of rows, as once, few, many or a class of expanded clone.

>NA|NA|TRBV6-1|TRBJ2-7
CASSEPYEQYF
TGTGCCAGCAGTGAACCCTACGAGCAGTACTTC
>TRBD2|NA|TRBV7-3|TRBJ2-3
CASSSGLAGLADTQYF
TGTGCCAGCAGCTCCGGACTAGCGGGCTTGGCAGATACGCAGTATTTT
>TRBD1|NA|TRBV5-4|TRBJ2-3
CASSSPGQGPTDTQYF
TGTGCCAGCAGCTCCCCGGGACAGGGGCCCACAGATACGCAGTATTTT
>NA|NA|TRBV7-8|TRBJ1-5
CASSLRVGGRQPQHF
TGTGCCAGCAGCTTAAGGGTCGGGGGACGCCAGCCCCAGCATTTT
>NA|NA|TRBV5-4|TRBJ2-2
CASSQWAASTGELFF
TGTGCCAGCAGCCAGTGGGCAGCGAGCACCGGGGAGCTGTTTTTT
>NA|NA|TRBV7-7|TRBJ2-1
CASSLGPDSSYNEQFF
TGTGCTAGCAGCTTAGGTCCTGATAGCTCCTACAATGAGCAGTTCTTC
>NA|few|TRBV11-2|TRBJ2-5
CASSLQGIPLTETQYF
TGTGCCAGCAGCTTACAGGGGATCCCTTTGACGGAGACCCAGTACTTC
>NA|NA|TRBV7-9|TRBJ2-1
CASSLVSYNEQFF
TGTGCCAGCAGCTTAGTGAGCTACAATGAGCAGTTCTTC
>NA|few|TRBV5-1|TRBJ2-7
CASSLSVGYEQYF
TGCGCCAGCAGCTTGTCGGTGGGCTACGAGCAGTACTTC
>NA|NA|TRBV6-5|TRBJ2-7
CASSYGDGPYEQYF
TGTGCCAGCAGTTACGGGGATGGACCCTACGAGCAGTACTTC
>NA|NA|TRBV18|TRBJ2-7
CASSTSAASSYEQYF
TGTGCCAGCTCAACCTCTGCCGCGAGCTCCTACGAGCAGTACTTC
>NA|NA|TRBV7-6|TRBJ2-7
CASSLGQGPTYEQYF
TGTGCCAGCAGCTTAGGGCAGGGCCCCACCTACGAGCAGTACTTC
>NA|NA|TRBV20-1|TRBJ1-2
CSARKGNGYTF
TGCAGTGCTAGAAAGGGAAATGGCTACACCTTC